The source of this T cell receptor (beta chain) is a study of cytomegalovirus exposure and HLA in healthy donors. Study observations and caveats: TCR sequences were mostly rare, though some public TCRs occurred in many donors. Cytomegalovirus association was listed for under 200 TCR beta chains.

As to this clone: The target antigen is unknown.

While the first cohort had 600 to 750 subjects, the donors belonged to the separate validation cohort of 120 subjects. TCRdb's copy holds only in-frame clones and misses some; the assay was immunoSEQ multiplex PCR. The sample lists a few hundred thousand clones, less than 90% occurring once. V was shortened by 7 bases and J by 4 bases, with 13 bases between the two germline ends. This CDR3 is 13 amino acids long. Germline loops: CDR1 SEHNR, CDR2 FQNEAQ (reference sequence). This clonotype was sampled from a man aged 18-30 years in good health and CMV-seropositive. The sequenced sample consisted of PBMCs. The V and J genes are TRBV7-9 and TRBJ1-2; D call uncertain. The CDR3 nucleotides are TGTGCCAGCACCGGGTTAGGGCTCTATGGCTACACCTTC. This translates into CASTGLGLYGYTF.